One T cell receptor (beta chain) is described in this entry. This entry belongs to a study of blood T cell repertoires in COVID-19. This table comes from immunoSEQ multiplex PCR, and its TCRdb copy is limited to in-frame clones, with some not included. Here the sample spans more than 95,000 clones, approximately 84% being singletons. Looked up from germline, CDR1 is SGHTA and CDR2 is FQGTGA. The germline V and J ends were trimmed by 3 bases and 4 bases, with 12 bases remaining between them. The CDR3 runs to 15 residues. The receptor was derived from a man between 65 and 85 years old with active or convalescent COVID-19. Sequences were obtained from peripheral blood. The chain employs TRBV7-3 and TRBJ2-2; maybe TRBD2 (6 bases). The CDR3 loop reads CASSLDPSATGELFF. The CDR3 nucleotides read TGTGCCAGCAGCTTGGATCCTAGCGCCACCGGGGAGCTGTTTTTT.